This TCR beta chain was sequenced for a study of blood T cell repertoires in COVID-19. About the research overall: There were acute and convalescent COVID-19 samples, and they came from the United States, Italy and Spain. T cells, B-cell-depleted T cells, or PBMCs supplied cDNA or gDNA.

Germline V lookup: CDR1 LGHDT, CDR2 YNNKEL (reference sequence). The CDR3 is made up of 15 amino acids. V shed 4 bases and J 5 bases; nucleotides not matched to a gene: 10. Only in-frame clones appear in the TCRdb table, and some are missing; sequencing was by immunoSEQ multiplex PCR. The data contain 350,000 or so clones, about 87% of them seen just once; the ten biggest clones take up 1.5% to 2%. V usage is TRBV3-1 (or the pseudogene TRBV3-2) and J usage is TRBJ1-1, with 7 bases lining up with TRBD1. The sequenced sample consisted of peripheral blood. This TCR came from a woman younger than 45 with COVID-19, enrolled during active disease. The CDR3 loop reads CASSPYRQTGTEAFF. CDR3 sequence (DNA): TGTGCCAGCAGCCCCTACCGTCAGACAGGGACTGAAGCTTTCTTT.